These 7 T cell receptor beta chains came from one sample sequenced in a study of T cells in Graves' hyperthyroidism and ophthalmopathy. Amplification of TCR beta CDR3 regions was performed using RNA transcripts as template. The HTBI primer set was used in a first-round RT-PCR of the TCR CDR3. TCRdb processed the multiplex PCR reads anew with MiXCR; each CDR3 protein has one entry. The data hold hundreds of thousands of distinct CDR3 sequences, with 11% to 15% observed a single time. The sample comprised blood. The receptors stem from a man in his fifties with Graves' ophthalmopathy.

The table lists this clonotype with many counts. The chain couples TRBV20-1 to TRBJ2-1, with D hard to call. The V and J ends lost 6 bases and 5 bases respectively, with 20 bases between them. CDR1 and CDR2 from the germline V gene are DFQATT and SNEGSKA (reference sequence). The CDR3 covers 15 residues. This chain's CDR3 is CSAPIGLPRNNEQFF. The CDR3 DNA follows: TGCAGTGCCCCGATAGGGCTCCCAAGAAACAATGAGCAGTTCTTC.

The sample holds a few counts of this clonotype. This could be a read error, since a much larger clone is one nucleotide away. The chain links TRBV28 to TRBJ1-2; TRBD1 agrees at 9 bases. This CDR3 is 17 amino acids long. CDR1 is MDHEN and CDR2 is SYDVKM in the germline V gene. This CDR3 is CTSSPVPGQGGNYGYTF. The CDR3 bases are TGTACCAGCAGTCCAGTCCCGGGACAGGGCGGGAACTATGGCTACACCTTC.

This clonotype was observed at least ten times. In DNA form, the CDR3 reads TGCAGTGCTAGAGTCCCGGGACAGGGTATTGGCGAGCAGTTCTTC. Translating gives CSARVPGQGIGEQFF. The J gene is TRBJ2-1, the V gene TRBV20-1; 9 positions agree with TRBD1. Germline V CDR1 and CDR2: DFQATT, SNEGSKA (reference sequence). The V segment lost 1 base and the J segment 10 bases; nucleotides outside the gene matches: 11. The CDR3 extends over 15 amino acids.

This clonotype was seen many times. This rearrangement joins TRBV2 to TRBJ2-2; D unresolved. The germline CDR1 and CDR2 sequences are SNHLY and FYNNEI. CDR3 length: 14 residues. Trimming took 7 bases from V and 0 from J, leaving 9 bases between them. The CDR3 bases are TGTGCCAGCATTAGGAACTCGAACACCGGGGAGCTGTTTTTT. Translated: CASIRNSNTGELFF.

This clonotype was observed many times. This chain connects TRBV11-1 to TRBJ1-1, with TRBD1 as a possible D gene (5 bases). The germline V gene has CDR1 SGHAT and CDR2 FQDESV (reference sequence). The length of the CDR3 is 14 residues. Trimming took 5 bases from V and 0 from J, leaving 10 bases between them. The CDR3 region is CASSTDRMNTEAFF. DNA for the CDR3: TGTGCCAGCAGCACCGACAGAATGAACACTGAAGCTTTCTTT.

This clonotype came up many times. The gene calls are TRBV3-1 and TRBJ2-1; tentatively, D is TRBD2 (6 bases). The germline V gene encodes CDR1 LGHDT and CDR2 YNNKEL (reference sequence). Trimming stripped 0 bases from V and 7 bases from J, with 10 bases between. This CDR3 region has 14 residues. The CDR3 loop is CASSQDVAGNEQFF. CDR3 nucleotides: TGTGCCAGCAGCCAAGATGTCGCGGGGAATGAGCAGTTCTTC.

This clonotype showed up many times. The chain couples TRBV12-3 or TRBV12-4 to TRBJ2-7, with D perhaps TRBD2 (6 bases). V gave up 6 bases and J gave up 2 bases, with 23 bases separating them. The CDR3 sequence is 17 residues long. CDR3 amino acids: CASSHGLYPGVAYEQYF. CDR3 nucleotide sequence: TGTGCCAGCAGCCACGGGCTGTATCCGGGAGTCGCCTACGAGCAGTACTTC.